This T cell receptor (beta chain) was obtained from a study of T-cell memory formation after mild COVID-19. Study summary: The study found TCR clusters largely donor specific. The study, taken as a whole, reports: Contracting clones, day 15 to 85, had balanced CD4/CD8, and later expanders favored CD4+. Largely, contracting CD4+ clones fell within CM and EM, and contracting CD8+ clones within EMRA. Cross-reactive memory seemingly joined, as some responding clones were found in pre-infection memory.

TCRdb called the 5' RACE reads again in MiXCR, with one record for every CDR3 protein. The sample lists 150,000 to 200,000 distinct CDR3 sequences; roughly 15% were seen once. This clonotype was counted only a few times. Its antigen is currently unknown. Trimming stripped 5 bases from V and 5 bases from J, with 11 bases between. Germline V gene sequence: CDR1 SGHTA, CDR2 FQGTGA. CDR3 length: 13 residues. Sequenced sample: PBMCs or a T cell subset sorted from them (not recorded which). The receptor's source is an adult woman who had mild COVID-19 (a few samples of this study predate the infection). Cell type and time point are not known. J is TRBJ2-3 and V is TRBV7-3; no reliable D call. CDR3 in amino acids: CASSPGPEDTQYF. The CDR3 region has the DNA TGTGCCAGCAGCCCGGGTCCCGAAGATACGCAGTATTTT.